This T cell receptor beta chain is drawn from a study of T cell responses to AZD1222 COVID-19 vaccine. General study findings and limits: The study identified only a handful of AZD1222 recipients as seropositive at baseline. Spike was spanned by vaccine-associated CD4 TCRs, which were dominant at 160-218 and 743-854. Rises in breadth and depth of Spike-specific TCRs came after two AZD1222 doses. Repertoires were collected only later (after the peak T cell response had occurred).

The assay was immunoSEQ multiplex PCR, and TCRdb's table has in-frame clones only and misses some. The data hold about 110,000 clones, with roughly 89% observed a single time. Trimming left V 5 bases short and J 7 bases short, with 10 bases between. The germline V gene encodes CDR1 KGHDR and CDR2 SFDVKD. The CDR3 runs 13 residues. As concerns this clone: Its antigen is undetermined.

The sequences come from peripheral blood, collected on day 0 of MenACWY control vaccination. The chain combines TRBV24-1 with TRBJ1-4; tentative D call: TRBD1 (5 bases). The clonotype originates from an adult in good health. In DNA, the CDR3 is TGTGCCACCAGTGCGGGACCGAGTGAAAAACTGTTTTTT. Protein sequence: CATSAGPSEKLFF.